These 2 T cell receptor beta chains were sequenced from one sample in a study of blood T cell repertoires in COVID-19. Clones were sequenced by immunoSEQ multiplex PCR, and TCRdb holds only the in-frame ones, with some missing. This sample has about 160,000 clones, with around 80% found just once. Material for sequencing was peripheral blood. The receptors were gathered from an elderly woman with acute or convalescent COVID-19.

For this clone: At one boundary the junction diverges from the germline segment, which might be a read error. J is TRBJ2-5 and V is TRBV20-1; the match to TRBD2 covers 13 bases. CDR3 length: 15 residues. Germline CDR1 and CDR2: DFQATT and SNEGSKA (reference sequence). The DNA of the CDR3 is TGCAGTGCTAGTGGACTAGCGGGGGCACAAGAGGCCCAGTACTTC. As protein: CSASGLAGAQEAQYF.

This clone was seen a single time. The V and J genes are TRBV3-1 (or the pseudogene TRBV3-2) and TRBJ1-2; D perhaps matches TRBD1 (6 bases). V lost 4 bases and J 2 bases, leaving 11 bases between the germline ends. From germline, CDR1 is LGHDT and CDR2 YNNKEL (reference sequence). CDR3 length equals 14 residues. In DNA, the CDR3 is TGTGCCAGCAGCCCACCCACAGGGAACTATGGCTACACCTTC. Translation: CASSPPTGNYGYTF.